Below are 3 T cell receptor beta chains sequenced from a single sample in a study of OX40 agonist ivuxolimab in advanced cancers. The table came from immunoSEQ multiplex PCR; TCRdb's copy has only in-frame clones and leaves some out. The profile shows approximately 60,000 clones, 84% of them singletons. The sample consisted of CD4+ or CD8+ T cells sorted from blood, taken in a trial of the OX40 agonist ivuxolimab. These receptors all stem from an adult with an advanced solid tumor such as melanoma, head and neck, liver or kidney cancer.

The chain recombines TRBV10-1 with TRBJ2-7; 7 bases are shared with TRBD1. Germline CDR1 and CDR2: WNHNN and SYGVQD (reference sequence). This CDR3 has 17 amino acids. J gave up 2 bases and V 4 bases, and 14 bases lay outside the gene matches. The CDR3 sequence is CASSAGESAQGAYEQYF. CDR3 sequence (DNA): TGCGCCAGCAGTGCCGGGGAGTCGGCCCAGGGGGCCTACGAGCAGTACTTC.

The chain has TRBV15 and TRBJ1-6; D is ambiguous. The CDR3 loop spans 14 amino acids. The V end lost 4 bases, the J end lost 5 bases, and 9 bases lay between the germline ends. Germline loops: CDR1 LNHNV, CDR2 YYDKDF (reference sequence). CDR3 sequence: CATSITTNNSPLHF. The DNA of the CDR3 is TGTGCCACCAGCATCACTACTAATAATTCACCCCTCCACTTT. The variable domain in full, completed from reference TRBV15 and TRBJ1-6, reads DAMVIQNPRYQVTQFGKPVTLSCSQTLNHNVMYWYQQKSSQAPKLLFHYYDKDFNNEADTPDNFQSRRPNTSFCFLDIRSPGLGDTAMYLCATSITTNNSPLHFGNGTRLTVT.

The V and J genes are TRBV29-1 and TRBJ2-3, with D perhaps matching TRBD1 (6 bases). CDR3 length equals 15 residues. Germline lookup yields CDR1 SQVTM and CDR2 ANQGSEA. V lost 4 bases to trimming and J lost 4 bases, with 18 bases between them. CDR3 in amino acids: CSVGVLGALADTQYF. In DNA, the CDR3 is TGCAGCGTTGGCGTGTTGGGGGCGCTGGCAGATACGCAGTATTTT.